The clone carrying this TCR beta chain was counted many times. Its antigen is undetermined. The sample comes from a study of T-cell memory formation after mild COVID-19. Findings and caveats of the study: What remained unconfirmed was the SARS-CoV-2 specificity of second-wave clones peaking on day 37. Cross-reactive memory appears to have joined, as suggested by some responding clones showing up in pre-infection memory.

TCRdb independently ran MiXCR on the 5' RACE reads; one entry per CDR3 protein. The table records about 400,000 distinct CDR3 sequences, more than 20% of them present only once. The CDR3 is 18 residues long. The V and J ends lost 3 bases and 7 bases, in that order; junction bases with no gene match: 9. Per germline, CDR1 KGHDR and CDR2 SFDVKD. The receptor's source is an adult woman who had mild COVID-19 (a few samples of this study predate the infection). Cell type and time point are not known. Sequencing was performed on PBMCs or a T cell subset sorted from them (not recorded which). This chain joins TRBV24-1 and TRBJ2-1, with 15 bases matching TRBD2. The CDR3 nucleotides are TGTGCCACCAGTGATCCCGGGACTAGCGGGAGGAATCGAAATGAGCAGTTCTTC. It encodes CATSDPGTSGRNRNEQFF.